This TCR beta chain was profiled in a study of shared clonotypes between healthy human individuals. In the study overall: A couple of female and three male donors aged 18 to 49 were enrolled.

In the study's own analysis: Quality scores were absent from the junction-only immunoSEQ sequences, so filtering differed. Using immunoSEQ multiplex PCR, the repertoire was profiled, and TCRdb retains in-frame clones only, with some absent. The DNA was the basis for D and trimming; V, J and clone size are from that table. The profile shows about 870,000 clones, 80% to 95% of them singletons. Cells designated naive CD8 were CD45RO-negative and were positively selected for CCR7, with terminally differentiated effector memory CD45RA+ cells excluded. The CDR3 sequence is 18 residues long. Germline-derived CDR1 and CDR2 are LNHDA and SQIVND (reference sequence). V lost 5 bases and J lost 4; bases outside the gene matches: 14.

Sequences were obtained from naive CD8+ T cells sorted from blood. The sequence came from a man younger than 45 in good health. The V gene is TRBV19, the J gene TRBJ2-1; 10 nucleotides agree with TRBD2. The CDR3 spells CASSPTEASGSIYNEQFF. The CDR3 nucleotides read TGTGCCAGTAGTCCCACGGAAGCTAGCGGGAGTATATACAATGAGCAGTTCTTC.